This T cell receptor (beta chain) was profiled in a study of shared clonotypes between healthy human individuals. In the study overall: CD4 naive cells filled three plates per donor, CD4 memory three, CD8 naive two and CD8 memory one. Study outcomes and limitations: Naive CD4 clonotypes overlapped across a few donors at about 5%.

Remarks on this clone: What it recognizes is unknown.

V gave up 3 bases and J gave up 2 bases, with 11 bases separating them. Germline V CDR1 and CDR2: MGHDK, SYGVNS. CDR3 length: 15 residues. Naive CD8 isolation took CD45RO-negative cells positively selected for CCR7 and excluded terminally differentiated effector memory CD45RA+ cells. The assay was immunoSEQ multiplex PCR, and TCRdb's table has in-frame clones only and misses some. The table includes approximately 1.9 million clones, roughly 95% detected once. This receptor was taken from a man younger than 35 in good health. Some clones in this sample may be carry-over from other donors' samples. This chain uses TRBV25-1 with TRBJ1-3; D gene uncertain. Sample: naive CD8+ T cells from PBMCs. The CDR3 here is CASSDWLTTGNTIYF. In DNA form, the CDR3 reads TGTGCCAGCAGTGATTGGTTGACAACTGGAAACACCATATATTTT.